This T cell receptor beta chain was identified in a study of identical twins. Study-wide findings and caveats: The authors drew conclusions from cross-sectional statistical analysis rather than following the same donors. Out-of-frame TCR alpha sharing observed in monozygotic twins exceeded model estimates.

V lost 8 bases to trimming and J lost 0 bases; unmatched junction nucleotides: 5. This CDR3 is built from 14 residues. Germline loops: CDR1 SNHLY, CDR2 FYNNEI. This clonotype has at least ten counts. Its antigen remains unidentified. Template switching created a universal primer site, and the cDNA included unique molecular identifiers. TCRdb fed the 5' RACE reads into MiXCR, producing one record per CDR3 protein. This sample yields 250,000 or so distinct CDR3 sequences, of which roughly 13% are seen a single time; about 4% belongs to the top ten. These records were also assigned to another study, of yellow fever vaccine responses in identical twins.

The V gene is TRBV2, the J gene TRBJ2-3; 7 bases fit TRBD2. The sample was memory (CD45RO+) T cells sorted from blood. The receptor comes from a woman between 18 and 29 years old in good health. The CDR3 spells CASLGRESTDTQYF. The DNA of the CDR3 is TGTGCCAGCCTCGGGCGGGAGAGCACAGATACGCAGTATTTT.